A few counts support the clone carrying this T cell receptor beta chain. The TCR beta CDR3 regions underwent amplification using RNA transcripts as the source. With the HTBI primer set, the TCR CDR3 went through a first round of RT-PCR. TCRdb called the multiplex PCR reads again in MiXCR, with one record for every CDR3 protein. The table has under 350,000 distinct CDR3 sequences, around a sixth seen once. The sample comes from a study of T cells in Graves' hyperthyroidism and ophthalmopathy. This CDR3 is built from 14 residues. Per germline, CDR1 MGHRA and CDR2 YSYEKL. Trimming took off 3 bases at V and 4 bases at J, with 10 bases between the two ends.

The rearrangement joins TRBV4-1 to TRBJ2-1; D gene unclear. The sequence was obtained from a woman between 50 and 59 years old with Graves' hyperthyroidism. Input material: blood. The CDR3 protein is CASSQGRRYNEQFF. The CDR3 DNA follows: TGCGCCAGCAGCCAGGGCAGAAGATACAATGAGCAGTTCTTC.